The clone carrying this TCR beta chain has a handful of counts. Some clones are missing from TCRdb's copy, which holds only in-frame ones; the method was immunoSEQ multiplex PCR. The repertoire holds some 30,000 clones, 82% seen once, with around 8.3% in the top ten. The data were taken from a study of somatic mutations in cytotoxic T cells in rheumatoid arthritis. V shed 0 bases, J shed 7 bases, and the junction held 2 bases outside the gene matches. Germline assignment: CDR1 LGHNA and CDR2 YNFKEQ. This CDR3 spans 16 amino acids. This TCR was sampled from an adult with rheumatoid arthritis. The chain uses TRBV4-2 and TRBJ2-1, with TRBD2 matching over 14 bases. Sequenced input: CD8+ T cells sorted from blood. In DNA, the CDR3 is TGTGCCAGCAGCCAAGATGGGACTAGCGGGGGTAATGAGCAGTTCTTC. It is translated as CASSQDGTSGGNEQFF.